This TCR beta chain came from a study of radiation and T cells in renal cell carcinoma. Time point denoted: blood 4 weeks post-SBRT, at nephrectomy. The treatment is: 15 Gy SBRT to primary tumor, nephrectomy 4 weeks later. Only in-frame clones appear in the TCRdb table, and some are missing; sequencing was by immunoSEQ multiplex PCR. The sample holds 120,000 to 150,000 clones, less than 90% seen once. Germline values: CDR1 MGHDK, CDR2 SYGVNS. The CDR3 spans 16 residues. V trimming: 4 bases; J trimming: 0 bases; junction bases outside the gene matches: 7. This clone appeared a few times. Sequencing used blood, obtained from a patient whose treatment included radiotherapy and nephrectomy. The sequence came from a woman in her fifties or sixties with renal cell carcinoma. The chain combines TRBV25-1 with TRBJ1-1; 8 bases match TRBD1. The CDR3 spells CASSGTGRDMNTEAFF. CDR3 in DNA: TGTGCCAGCAGTGGGACAGGGCGAGACATGAACACTGAAGCTTTCTTT.